Listed below are T cell receptor beta chains from one sample, sequenced in a study of patients and donors after allogeneic stem cell transplantation. MiXCR, run by TCRdb on the RT-PCR reads, gives a single entry per CDR3 protein. The sample includes tens of thousands of distinct CDR3 sequences, around 49% of them seen just once. The source material was blood, either unsorted or a sorted T cell fraction (not recorded which). The receptors derive from a human donor who was either an allogeneic HSCT recipient or a stem cell or donor lymphocyte infusion donor (not recorded which). It is not recorded whose cells these are; they may come from a transplant donor. The CDR3 runs from the conserved cysteine through the conserved F or W. The order of the fields is V gene, clone size, J gene, D gene, CDR3 DNA, CDR3 protein. A D gene is named only where the DNA matches it firmly. Expanded clones get a size class; other rows say once, few or many, or leave the size out.

TRBV29-1,.,TRBJ2-5,TRBD2,TGCAGCGTTGAGCGGGGGGTTCAAGAGACCCAGTACTTC,CSVERGVQETQYF
TRBV5-1,.,TRBJ1-2,TRBD1,TGCGCCAGCAGCTCCCAACAGGGGGCCCAGGAAGGCTACACCTTC,CASSSQQGAQEGYTF
TRBV6-5,few,TRBJ1-2,.,TGTGCCAGCAGTTACTCTGGCAACTATGGCTACACCTTC,CASSYSGNYGYTF
TRBV7-9,.,TRBJ2-3,.,TGTGCCAGCAGCCTACTAGCCGATACGCAGTATTTT,CASSLLADTQYF
TRBV29-1,.,TRBJ1-2,.,TGCAGCGTTGAAGGAGGGAGCCCCTCCCGGAACACCTTC,CSVEGGSPSRNTF
TRBV24-1,.,TRBJ1-5,.,TGTGCCACCAGCCCCTTCGACGGGAATCAGCCCCAGCATTTT,CATSPFDGNQPQHF
TRBV12-3/TRBV12-4,few,TRBJ1-1,TRBD1,TGTGCCAGCAGTTTAGGGGGGACAGCAGGAAACACTGAAGCTTTCTTT,CASSLGGTAGNTEAFF
TRBV9,once,TRBJ1-1,.,TGTGCCAGCAGCCCCAAGGCGGGGCATTACACTGAAGCTTTCTTT,CASSPKAGHYTEAFF
TRBV6-5,.,TRBJ1-2,TRBD1,TGTGCCAGCACAAAACAGGGGATCTATGGCTACACCTTC,CASTKQGIYGYTF
TRBV29-1,few,TRBJ1-1,.,TGCAGCGTTGGTCGGGACGAAGCTTTCTTT,CSVGRDEAFF
TRBV14,.,TRBJ1-1,.,TGTGCCAGCAGTCCGGCTCCGAGGCGAGCTGAAGCTTTCTTT,CASSPAPRRAEAFF
TRBV29-1,few,TRBJ1-2,.,TGCAGCGTTCGAGGGAGGGGAGCCTATGGCTACACCTTC,CSVRGRGAYGYTF
TRBV12-3/TRBV12-4,once,TRBJ2-1,TRBD2,TGTGCCAGCAGTTTAAGACTAGCCAACAATGAGCAGTTCTTC,CASSLRLANNEQFF
TRBV7-9,once,TRBJ1-1,.,TGTGCCAGCAGCCGCAGGGGTCCTGAAGCTTTCTTT,CASSRRGPEAFF
TRBV20-1,.,TRBJ2-3,TRBD2,TGCAGTGCGTTACTAGCGGCTAGCACAGATACGCAGTATTTT,CSALLAASTDTQYF
TRBV9,few,TRBJ1-2,TRBD1,TGTGCCAGCCGCGGGACAGGGGGTACCTATGGCTACACCTTC,CASRGTGGTYGYTF
TRBV9,few,TRBJ1-2,.,TGTGCCAGCAGGAACCATGGCTACACCTTC,CASRNHGYTF
TRBV7-9,.,TRBJ1-4,.,TGTGCCAGCAGCCTTGACGGAGCAAGGGGGAAAAAACTGTTTTTT,CASSLDGARGKKLFF
TRBV4-1,.,TRBJ2-3,TRBD2,TGCGCCAGCAGCCAGCCGACTAGCGGGATTAGAGATACGCAGTATTTT,CASSQPTSGIRDTQYF
TRBV6-2/TRBV6-3,.,TRBJ1-5,.,TGTGCCAGCAGTTACGGGGGGGCAGGCAATCAGCCCCAGCATTTT,CASSYGGAGNQPQHF
TRBV27,.,TRBJ1-1,.,TGTGCCAGCAGTCCCCTCAGGGGCTGGGAAACTGAAGCTTTCTTT,CASSPLRGWETEAFF
TRBV7-6,.,TRBJ1-5,.,TGTGCCAGCAGCTTAGGGAACAATCAGCCCCAGCATTTT,CASSLGNNQPQHF
TRBV6-5,.,TRBJ1-2,.,TGTGCCAGCAGTTACTCGGTCCAGGCGGAGGGGGGCTATGGCTACACCTTC,CASSYSVQAEGGYGYTF
TRBV20-1,.,TRBJ1-2,.,TGCAGTGCTAGTACGGAGTACCAAACTAACTATGGCTACACCTTC,CSASTEYQTNYGYTF
TRBV28,many,TRBJ1-5,.,TGTGCCAGCAGTACCCGACAGCCTAGGAGCAATCAGCCCCAGCATTTT,CASSTRQPRSNQPQHF
TRBV10-3,.,TRBJ1-3,TRBD1,TGTGCTGGACAGGCGGGGGGATATCTCTCTGGAAACACCATATATTTT,CAGQAGGYLSGNTIYF
TRBV7-8,.,TRBJ1-5,TRBD1,TGTGCCAGCAGCCTGGACAGGGGGGGAAATCAGCCCCAGCATTTT,CASSLDRGGNQPQHF
TRBV5-1,.,TRBJ2-3,.,TGCGCCAGCAGCTTGGAGGCAGGGGCAATTGATACGCAGTATTTT,CASSLEAGAIDTQYF
TRBV7-8,few,TRBJ1-2,TRBD1,TGTGCCAGCGGCCAGGGGGACTATGGCTACACCTTC,CASGQGDYGYTF
TRBV3-1,.,TRBJ2-7,.,TGTGCCAGCAGCCTCGGATCCGGGACCTACGAGCAGTACTTC,CASSLGSGTYEQYF
TRBV18,.,TRBJ1-4,.,TGTGCCAGCTCACCGGCAGGGGCGGATGAAAAACTGTTTTTT,CASSPAGADEKLFF
TRBV4-1,few,TRBJ1-2,.,TGCGCCAGCTCCCTGGGGGACCCTAACTATGGCTACACCTTC,CASSLGDPNYGYTF
TRBV29-1,.,TRBJ2-7,TRBD2,TGCAGCGTTGAGGCTGCCCGGACTAGCGGGATTTACGAGCAGTACTTC,CSVEAARTSGIYEQYF
TRBV16,few,TRBJ1-5,.,TGTGCCAGCAGCGACAATCCCGACCAGCCCCAGCATTTT,CASSDNPDQPQHF
TRBV4-2,.,TRBJ2-3,.,TGTGCCAGCAGCCAAGCTCATAGCGTTGCAGTTTCTAGCACAGATACGCAGTATTTT,CASSQAHSVAVSSTDTQYF
TRBV13,.,TRBJ1-6,.,TGTGCCAGCAGCTTCAGGGGCCTAAATTCACCCCTCCACTTT,CASSFRGLNSPLHF
TRBV5-1,.,TRBJ1-2,.,TGCGCCAGCAGCCCTTCTGTGGCCTATGGCTACACCTTC,CASSPSVAYGYTF
TRBV29-1,.,TRBJ1-3,.,TGCAGCGTTGTCACCCACTCTTATATCTCTGGAAACACCATATATTTT,CSVVTHSYISGNTIYF
TRBV6-2/TRBV6-3,.,TRBJ2-1,.,TGTGCCAGCAGTTACGGGGGCCTCGGAGTGGCTAGCGGACGTAACAATGAGCAGTTCTTC,CASSYGGLGVASGRNNEQFF
TRBV7-2,few,TRBJ1-1,.,TGTGCCAGCAGCTTAGTTAGGACTGAAGCTTTCTTT,CASSLVRTEAFF